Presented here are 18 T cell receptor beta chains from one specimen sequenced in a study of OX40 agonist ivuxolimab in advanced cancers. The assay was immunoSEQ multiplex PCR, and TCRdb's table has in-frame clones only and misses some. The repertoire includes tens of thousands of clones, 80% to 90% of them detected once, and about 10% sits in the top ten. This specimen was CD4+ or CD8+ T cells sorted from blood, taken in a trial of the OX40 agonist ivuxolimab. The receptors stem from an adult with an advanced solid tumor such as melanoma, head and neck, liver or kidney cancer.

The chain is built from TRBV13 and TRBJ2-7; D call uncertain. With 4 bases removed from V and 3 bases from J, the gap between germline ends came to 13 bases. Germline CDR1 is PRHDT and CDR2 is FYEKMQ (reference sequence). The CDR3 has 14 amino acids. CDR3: CASSSHLGNYEQYF. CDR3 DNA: TGTGCCAGCAGCTCCCATTTGGGGAACTACGAGCAGTACTTC. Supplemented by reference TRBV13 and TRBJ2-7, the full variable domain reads AAGVIQSPRHLIKEKRETATLKCYPIPRHDTVYWYQQGPGQDPQFLISFYEKMQSDKGSIPDRFSAQQFSDYHSELNMSSLELGDSALYFCASSSHLGNYEQYFGPGTRLTVT.

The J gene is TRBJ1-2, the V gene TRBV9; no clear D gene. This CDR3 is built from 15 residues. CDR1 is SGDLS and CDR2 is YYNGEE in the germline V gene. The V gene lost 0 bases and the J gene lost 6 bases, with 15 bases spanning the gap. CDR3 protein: CASSVVKEPTNGYTF. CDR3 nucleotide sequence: TGTGCCAGCAGCGTAGTAAAGGAACCAACTAATGGCTACACCTTC.

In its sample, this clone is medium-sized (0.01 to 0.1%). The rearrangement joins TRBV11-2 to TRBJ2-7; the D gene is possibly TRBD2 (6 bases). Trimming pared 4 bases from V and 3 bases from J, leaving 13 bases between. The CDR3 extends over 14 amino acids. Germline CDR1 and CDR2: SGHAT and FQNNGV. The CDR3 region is CASSWGGLSYEQYF. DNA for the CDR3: TGTGCCAGCAGCTGGGGAGGTTTAAGCTACGAGCAGTACTTC.

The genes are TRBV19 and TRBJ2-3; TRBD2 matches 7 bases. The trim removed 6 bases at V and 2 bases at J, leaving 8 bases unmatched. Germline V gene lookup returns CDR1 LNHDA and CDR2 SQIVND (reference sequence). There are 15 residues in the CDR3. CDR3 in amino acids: CASRSASGLTDTQYF. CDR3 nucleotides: TGTGCCAGTAGAAGCGCTAGCGGACTCACAGATACGCAGTATTTT.

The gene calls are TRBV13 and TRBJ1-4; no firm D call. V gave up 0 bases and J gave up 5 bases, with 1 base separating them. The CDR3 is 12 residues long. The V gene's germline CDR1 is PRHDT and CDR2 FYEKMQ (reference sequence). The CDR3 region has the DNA TGTGCCAGCAGCTTAGGCAATGAAAAACTGTTTTTT. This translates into CASSLGNEKLFF.

Written as DNA, the CDR3 is TGCGCCAGCAACCAGTTCGACAATGAGCAGTTCTTC. This encodes CASNQFDNEQFF. This sequence joins TRBV5-1 and TRBJ2-1; D gene uncertain. The CDR3 sequence is 12 residues long. From germline, CDR1 is SGHRS and CDR2 YFSETQ. Trimming pared 6 bases from V and 5 bases from J, leaving 9 bases between.

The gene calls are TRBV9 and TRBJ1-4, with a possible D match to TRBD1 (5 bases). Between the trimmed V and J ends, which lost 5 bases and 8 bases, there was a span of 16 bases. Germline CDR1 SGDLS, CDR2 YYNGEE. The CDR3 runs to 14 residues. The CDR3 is CASSQKTWGEKLFF. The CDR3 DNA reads TGTGCCAGCAGTCAAAAGACCTGGGGGGAAAAACTGTTTTTT.

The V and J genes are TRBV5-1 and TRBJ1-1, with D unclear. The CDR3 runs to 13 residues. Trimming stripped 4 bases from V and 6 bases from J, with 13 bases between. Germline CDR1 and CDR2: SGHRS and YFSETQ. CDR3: CASSPARSPEAFF. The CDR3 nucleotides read TGCGCCAGCAGCCCCGCGAGGAGCCCTGAAGCTTTCTTT. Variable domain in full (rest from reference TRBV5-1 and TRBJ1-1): KAGVTQTPRYLIKTRGQQVTLSCSPISGHRSVSWYQQTPGQGLQFLFEYFSETQRNKGNFPGRFSGRQFSNSRSEMNVSTLELGDSALYLCASSPARSPEAFFGQGTRLTVV.

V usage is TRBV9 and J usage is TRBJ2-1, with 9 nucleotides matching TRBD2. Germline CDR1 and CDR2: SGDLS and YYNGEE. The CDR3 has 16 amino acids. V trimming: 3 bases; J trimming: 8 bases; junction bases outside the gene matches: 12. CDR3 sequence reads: CASSAPSGAGWDEQFF. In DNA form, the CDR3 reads TGTGCCAGCAGCGCCCCTAGCGGGGCGGGATGGGATGAGCAGTTCTTC.

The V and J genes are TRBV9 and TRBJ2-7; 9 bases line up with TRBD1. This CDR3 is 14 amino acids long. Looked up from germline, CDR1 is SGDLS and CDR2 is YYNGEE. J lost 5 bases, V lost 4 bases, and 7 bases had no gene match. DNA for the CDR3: TGTGCCAGCAGCAGAGGGGACAGGGTACACGAGCAGTACTTC. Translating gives CASSRGDRVHEQYF. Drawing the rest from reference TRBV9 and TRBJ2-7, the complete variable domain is DSGVTQTPKHLITATGQRVTLRCSPRSGDLSVYWYQQSLDQGLQFLIQYYNGEERAKGNILERFSAQQFPDLHSELNLSSLELGDSALYFCASSRGDRVHEQYFGPGTRLTVT.

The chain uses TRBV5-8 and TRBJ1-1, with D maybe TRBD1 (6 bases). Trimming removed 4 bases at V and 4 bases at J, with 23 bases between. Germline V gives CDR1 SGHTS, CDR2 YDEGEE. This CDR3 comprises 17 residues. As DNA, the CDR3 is TGTGCCAGCAGCCCAATGACGTACAGGGTGGCCGTCACTGAAGCTTTCTTT. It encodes CASSPMTYRVAVTEAFF.

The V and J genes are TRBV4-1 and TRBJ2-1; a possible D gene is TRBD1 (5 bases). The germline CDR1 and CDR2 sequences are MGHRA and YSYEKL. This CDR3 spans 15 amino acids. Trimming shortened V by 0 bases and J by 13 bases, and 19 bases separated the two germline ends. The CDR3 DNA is TGCGCCAGCAGCCAAGATCTGGGGCCCCAACGGTTACAGTTCTTC. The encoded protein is CASSQDLGPQRLQFF.

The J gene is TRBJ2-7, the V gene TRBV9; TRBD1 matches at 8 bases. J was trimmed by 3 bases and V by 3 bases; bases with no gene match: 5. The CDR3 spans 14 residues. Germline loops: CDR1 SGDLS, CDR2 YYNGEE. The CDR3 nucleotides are TGTGCCAGCAGCGCCCGACAGGGGAACTACGAGCAGTACTTC. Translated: CASSARQGNYEQYF. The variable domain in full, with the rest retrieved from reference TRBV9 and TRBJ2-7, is DSGVTQTPKHLITATGQRVTLRCSPRSGDLSVYWYQQSLDQGLQFLIQYYNGEERAKGNILERFSAQQFPDLHSELNLSSLELGDSALYFCASSARQGNYEQYFGPGTRLTVT.

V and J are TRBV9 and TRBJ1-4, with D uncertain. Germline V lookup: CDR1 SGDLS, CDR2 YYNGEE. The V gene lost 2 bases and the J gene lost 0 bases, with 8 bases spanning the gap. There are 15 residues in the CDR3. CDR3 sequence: CASSVGGATNEKLFF. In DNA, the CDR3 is TGTGCCAGCAGCGTCGGCGGGGCAACTAATGAAAAACTGTTTTTT.

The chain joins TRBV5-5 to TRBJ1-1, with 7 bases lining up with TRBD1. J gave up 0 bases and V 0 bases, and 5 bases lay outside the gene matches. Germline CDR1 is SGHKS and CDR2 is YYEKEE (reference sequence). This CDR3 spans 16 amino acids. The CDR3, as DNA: TGTGCCAGCAGCTTGGCCCCGCAGGGGGTGAACACTGAAGCTTTCTTT. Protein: CASSLAPQGVNTEAFF.

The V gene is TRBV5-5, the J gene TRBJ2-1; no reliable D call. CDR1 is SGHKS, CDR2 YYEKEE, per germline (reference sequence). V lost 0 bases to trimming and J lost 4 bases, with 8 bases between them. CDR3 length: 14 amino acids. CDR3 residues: CASSLGQVYNEQFF. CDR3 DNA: TGTGCCAGCAGCTTGGGCCAGGTGTACAATGAGCAGTTCTTC.

The DNA of the CDR3 is TGTGCCACCAGCGGGGGGGTCGGCTATGGCTACACCTTC. It yields the protein CATSGGVGYGYTF. V gene TRBV15 combines with J gene TRBJ1-2, with D maybe TRBD1 (5 bases). The CDR3 extends over 13 amino acids. V was shortened by 5 bases and J by 4 bases, with 11 bases between the two germline ends. Per germline, CDR1 LNHNV and CDR2 YYDKDF (reference sequence). Using reference TRBV15 and TRBJ1-2 for the parts outside the CDR3, the full variable domain is DAMVIQNPRYQVTQFGKPVTLSCSQTLNHNVMYWYQQKSSQAPKLLFHYYDKDFNNEADTPDNFQSRRPNTSFCFLDIRSPGLGDTAMYLCATSGGVGYGYTFGSGTRLTVV.

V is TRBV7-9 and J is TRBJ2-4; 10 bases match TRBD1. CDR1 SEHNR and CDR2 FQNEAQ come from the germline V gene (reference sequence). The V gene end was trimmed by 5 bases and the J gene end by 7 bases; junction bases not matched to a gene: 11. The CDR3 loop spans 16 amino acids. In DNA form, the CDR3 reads TGTGCCAGCAGCCCTAGACAGGGGGCAATTTCTAACATTCAGTACTTC. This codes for CASSPRQGAISNIQYF.